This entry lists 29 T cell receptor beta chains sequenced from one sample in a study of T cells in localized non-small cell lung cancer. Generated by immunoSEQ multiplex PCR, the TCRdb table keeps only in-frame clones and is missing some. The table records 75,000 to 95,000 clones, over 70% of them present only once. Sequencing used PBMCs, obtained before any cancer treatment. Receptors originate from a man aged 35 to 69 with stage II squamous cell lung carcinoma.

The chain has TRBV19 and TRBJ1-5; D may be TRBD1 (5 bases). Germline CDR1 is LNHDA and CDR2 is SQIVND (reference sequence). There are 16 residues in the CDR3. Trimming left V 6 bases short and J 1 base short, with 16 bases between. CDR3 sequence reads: CASRPSRGESNQPQHF. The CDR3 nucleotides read TGTGCCAGTAGACCCAGTCGGGGGGAGAGCAATCAGCCCCAGCATTTT.

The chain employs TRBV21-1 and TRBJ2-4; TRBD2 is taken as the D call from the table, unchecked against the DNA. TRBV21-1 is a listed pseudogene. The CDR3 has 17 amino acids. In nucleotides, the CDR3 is TGTGCCAGCAGCAAGCCCAAAACTAGCAGATGTTGGTACATTCAGTACTTC. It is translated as CASSKPKTSRCWYIQYF.

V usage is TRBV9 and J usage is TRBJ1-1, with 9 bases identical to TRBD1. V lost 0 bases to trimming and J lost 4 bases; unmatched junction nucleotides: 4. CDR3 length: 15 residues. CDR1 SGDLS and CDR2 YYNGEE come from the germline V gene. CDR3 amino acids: CASSVVDRGTTEAFF. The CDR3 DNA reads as TGTGCCAGCAGCGTAGTGGACAGGGGTACCACTGAAGCTTTCTTT.

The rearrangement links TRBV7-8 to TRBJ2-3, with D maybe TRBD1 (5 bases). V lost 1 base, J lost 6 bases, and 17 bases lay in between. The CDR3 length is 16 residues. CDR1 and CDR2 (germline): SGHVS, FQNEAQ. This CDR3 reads CASSLVWGEVKDTQYF. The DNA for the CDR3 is TGTGCCAGCAGCTTAGTTTGGGGCGAGGTGAAGGATACGCAGTATTTT.

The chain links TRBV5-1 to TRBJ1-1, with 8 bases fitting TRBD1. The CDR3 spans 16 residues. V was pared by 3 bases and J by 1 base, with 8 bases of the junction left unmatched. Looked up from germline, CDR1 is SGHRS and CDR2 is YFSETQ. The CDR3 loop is CASSSGTGRSNTEAFF. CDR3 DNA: TGCGCCAGCAGCTCGGGGACAGGACGCTCGAACACTGAAGCTTTCTTT.

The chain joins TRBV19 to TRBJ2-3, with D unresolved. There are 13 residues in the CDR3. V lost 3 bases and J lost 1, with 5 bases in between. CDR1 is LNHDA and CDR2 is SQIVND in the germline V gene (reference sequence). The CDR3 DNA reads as TGTGCCAGTAGTATTGCCGGCACAGATACGCAGTATTTT. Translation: CASSIAGTDTQYF.

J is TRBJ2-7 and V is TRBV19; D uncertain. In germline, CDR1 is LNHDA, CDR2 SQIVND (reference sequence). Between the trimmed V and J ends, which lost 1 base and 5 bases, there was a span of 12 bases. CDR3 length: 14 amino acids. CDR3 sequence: CASSIGISINEQYF. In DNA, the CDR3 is TGTGCCAGTAGTATAGGAATAAGTATCAACGAGCAGTACTTC.

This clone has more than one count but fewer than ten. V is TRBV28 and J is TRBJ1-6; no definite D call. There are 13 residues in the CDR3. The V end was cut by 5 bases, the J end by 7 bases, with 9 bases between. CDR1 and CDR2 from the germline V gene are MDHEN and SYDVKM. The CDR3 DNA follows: TGTGCCAGCAGTCCCTGGTCAAATTCACCCCTCCACTTT. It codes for CASSPWSNSPLHF.

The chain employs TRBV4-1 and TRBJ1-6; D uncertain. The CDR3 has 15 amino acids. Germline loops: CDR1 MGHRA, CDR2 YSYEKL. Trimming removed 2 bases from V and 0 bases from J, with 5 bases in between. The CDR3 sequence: CASSQYSSYNSPLHF. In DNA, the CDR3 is TGCGCCAGCAGCCAATATAGCTCCTATAATTCACCCCTCCACTTT.

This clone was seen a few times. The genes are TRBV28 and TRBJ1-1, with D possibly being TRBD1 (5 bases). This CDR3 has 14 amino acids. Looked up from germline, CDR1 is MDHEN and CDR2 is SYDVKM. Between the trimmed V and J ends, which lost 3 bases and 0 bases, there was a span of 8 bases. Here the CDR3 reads CASSLGLLNTEAFF. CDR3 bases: TGTGCCAGCAGTTTGGGACTTTTGAACACTGAAGCTTTCTTT.

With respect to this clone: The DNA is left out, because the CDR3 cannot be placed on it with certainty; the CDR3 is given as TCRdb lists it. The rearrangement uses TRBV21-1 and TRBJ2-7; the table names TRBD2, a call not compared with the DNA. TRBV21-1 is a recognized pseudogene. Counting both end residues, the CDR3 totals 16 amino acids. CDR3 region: CASSKRVAGGNYEQYF.

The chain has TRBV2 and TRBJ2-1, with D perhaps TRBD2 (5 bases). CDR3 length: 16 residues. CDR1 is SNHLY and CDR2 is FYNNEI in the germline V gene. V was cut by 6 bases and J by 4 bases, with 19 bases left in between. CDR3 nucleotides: TGTGCCAGCAGCGGAGGTCGGGGATCGGGTTACAATGAGCAGTTCTTC. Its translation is CASSGGRGSGYNEQFF.

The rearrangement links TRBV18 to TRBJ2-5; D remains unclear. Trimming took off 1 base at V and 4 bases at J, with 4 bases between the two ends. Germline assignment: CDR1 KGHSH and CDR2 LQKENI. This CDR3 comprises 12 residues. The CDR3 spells CASSPRIETQYF. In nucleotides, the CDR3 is TGTGCCAGCTCACCACGGATAGAGACCCAGTACTTC.

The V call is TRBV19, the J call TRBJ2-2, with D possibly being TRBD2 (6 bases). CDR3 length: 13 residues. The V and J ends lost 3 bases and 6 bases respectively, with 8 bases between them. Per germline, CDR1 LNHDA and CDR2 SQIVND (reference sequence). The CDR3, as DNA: TGTGCCAGTAGTATGGGGGGATCCGGGGAGCTGTTTTTT. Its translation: CASSMGGSGELFF.

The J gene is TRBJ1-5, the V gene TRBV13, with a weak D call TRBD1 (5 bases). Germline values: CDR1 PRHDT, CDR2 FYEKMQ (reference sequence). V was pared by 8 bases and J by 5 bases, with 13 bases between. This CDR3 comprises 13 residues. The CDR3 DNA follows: TGTGCCAGCTCTAATAGGGGTGATCAGCCCCAGCATTTT. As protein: CASSNRGDQPQHF.

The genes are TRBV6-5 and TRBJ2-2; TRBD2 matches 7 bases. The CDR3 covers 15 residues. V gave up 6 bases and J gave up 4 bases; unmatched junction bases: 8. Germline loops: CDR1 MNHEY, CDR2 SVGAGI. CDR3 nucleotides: TGTGCCAGCAGAACTAGCGCCTCGGTCACCGGGGAGCTGTTTTTT. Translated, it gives CASRTSASVTGELFF.

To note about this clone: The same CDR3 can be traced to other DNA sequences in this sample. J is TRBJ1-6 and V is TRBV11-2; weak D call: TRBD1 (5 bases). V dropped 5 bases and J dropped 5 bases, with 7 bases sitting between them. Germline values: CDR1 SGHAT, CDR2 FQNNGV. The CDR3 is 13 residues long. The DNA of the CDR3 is TGTGCCAGCAGCCCGACAGATAATTCACCCCTCCACTTT. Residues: CASSPTDNSPLHF.

The CDR3 DNA reads as TGTGCCAGCAGCGTAAGCGGCAGCACAGATACGCAGTATTTT. Protein sequence: CASSVSGSTDTQYF. J is TRBJ2-3 and V is TRBV9; weak D call: TRBD2 (5 bases). The CDR3 consists of 14 residues. Germline values: CDR1 SGDLS, CDR2 YYNGEE. V was clipped by 1 base and J by 0 bases, with 6 bases between them.

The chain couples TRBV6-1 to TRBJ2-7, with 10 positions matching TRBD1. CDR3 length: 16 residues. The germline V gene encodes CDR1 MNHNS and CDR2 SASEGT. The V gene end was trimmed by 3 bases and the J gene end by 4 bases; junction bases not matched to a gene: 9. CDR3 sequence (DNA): TGTGCCAGCAGTGAGGCCGGGACAGGGGTTATGTACGAGCAGTACTTC. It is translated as CASSEAGTGVMYEQYF.

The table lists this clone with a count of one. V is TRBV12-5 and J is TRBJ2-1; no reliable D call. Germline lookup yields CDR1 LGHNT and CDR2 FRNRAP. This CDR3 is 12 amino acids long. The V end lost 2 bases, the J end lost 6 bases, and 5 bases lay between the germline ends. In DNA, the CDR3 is TGTGCTAGTGGTTTGAGTATCAATGAGCAGTTCTTC. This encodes CASGLSINEQFF.

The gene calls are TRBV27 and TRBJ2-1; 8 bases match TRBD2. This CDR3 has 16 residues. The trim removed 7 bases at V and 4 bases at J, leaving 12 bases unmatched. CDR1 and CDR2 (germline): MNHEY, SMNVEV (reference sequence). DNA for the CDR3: TGTGCCAGCACCCCCAGACAGCTAGCGGGTTACAATGAGCAGTTCTTC. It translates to CASTPRQLAGYNEQFF.

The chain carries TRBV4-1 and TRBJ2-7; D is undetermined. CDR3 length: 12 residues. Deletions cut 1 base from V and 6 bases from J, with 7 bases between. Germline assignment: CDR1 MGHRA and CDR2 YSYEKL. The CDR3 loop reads CASSQVVGEQYF. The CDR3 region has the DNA TGCGCCAGCAGCCAAGTGGTGGGCGAGCAGTACTTC.

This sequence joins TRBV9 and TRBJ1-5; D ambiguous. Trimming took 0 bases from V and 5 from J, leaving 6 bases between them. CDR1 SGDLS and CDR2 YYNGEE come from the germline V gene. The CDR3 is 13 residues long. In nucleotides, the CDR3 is TGTGCCAGCAGCGTAGGAGGGTATCAGCCCCAGCATTTT. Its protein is CASSVGGYQPQHF.

The CDR3 sequence is CAISGTRLHEQYF. Written as DNA, the CDR3 is TGTGCCATCAGTGGCACTAGACTCCACGAGCAGTACTTC. V and J are TRBV10-3 and TRBJ2-7; the D gene is possibly TRBD2 (5 bases). Germline V gene data show CDR1 as ENHRY and CDR2 as SYGVKD. V was pared by 4 bases and J by 5 bases, with 12 bases between. This CDR3 has 13 residues.

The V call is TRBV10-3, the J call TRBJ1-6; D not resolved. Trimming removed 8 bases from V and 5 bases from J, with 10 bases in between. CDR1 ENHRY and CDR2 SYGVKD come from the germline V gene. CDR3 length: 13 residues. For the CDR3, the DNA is TGTGCCATCGGATTCGACGATAATTCACCCCTCCACTTT. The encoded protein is CAIGFDDNSPLHF.

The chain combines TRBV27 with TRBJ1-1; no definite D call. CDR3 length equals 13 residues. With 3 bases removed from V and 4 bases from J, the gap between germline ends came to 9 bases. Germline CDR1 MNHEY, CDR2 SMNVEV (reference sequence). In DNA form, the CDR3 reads TGTGCCAGCAGTTTCGGGGAGACCACTGAAGCTTTCTTT. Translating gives CASSFGETTEAFF.

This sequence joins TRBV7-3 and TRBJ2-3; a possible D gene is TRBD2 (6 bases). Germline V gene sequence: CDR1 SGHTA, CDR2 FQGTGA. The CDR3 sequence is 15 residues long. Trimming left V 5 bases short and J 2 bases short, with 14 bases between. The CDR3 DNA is TGTGCCAGCAGCCCCGGGGGACCTTTCACAGATACGCAGTATTTT. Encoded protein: CASSPGGPFTDTQYF.

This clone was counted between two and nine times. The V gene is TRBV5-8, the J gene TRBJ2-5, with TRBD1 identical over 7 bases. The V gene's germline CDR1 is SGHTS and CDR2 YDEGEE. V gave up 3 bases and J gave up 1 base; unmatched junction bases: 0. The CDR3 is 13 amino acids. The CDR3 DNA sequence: TGTGCCAGCAGCTGGGACAGCCAAGAGACCCAGTACTTC. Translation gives CASSWDSQETQYF.

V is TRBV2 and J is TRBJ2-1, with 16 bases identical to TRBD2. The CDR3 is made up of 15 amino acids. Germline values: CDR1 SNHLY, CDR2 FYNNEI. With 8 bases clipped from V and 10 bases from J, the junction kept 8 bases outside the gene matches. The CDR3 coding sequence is TGTGCCAGCGTCCGGGGACTAGCGGGGGGGGAAGAGCAGTTCTTC. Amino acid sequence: CASVRGLAGGEEQFF. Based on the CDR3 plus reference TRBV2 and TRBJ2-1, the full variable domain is EPEVTQTPSHQVTQMGQEVILRCVPISNHLYFYWYRQILGQKVEFLVSFYNNEISEKSEIFDDQFSVERPDGSNFTLKIRSTKLEDSAMYFCASVRGLAGGEEQFFGPGTRLTVL.